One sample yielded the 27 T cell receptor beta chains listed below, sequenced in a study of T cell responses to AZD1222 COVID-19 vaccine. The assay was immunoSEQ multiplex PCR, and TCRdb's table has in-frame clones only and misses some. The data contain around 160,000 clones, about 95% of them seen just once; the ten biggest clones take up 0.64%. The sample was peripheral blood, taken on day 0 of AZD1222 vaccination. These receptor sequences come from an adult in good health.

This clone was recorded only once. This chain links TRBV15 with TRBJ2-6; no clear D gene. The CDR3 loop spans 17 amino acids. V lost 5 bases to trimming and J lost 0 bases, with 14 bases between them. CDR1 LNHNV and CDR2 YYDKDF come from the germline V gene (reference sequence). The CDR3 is CATSPGSSFSGANVLTF. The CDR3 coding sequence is TGTGCCACCAGCCCGGGTAGTTCCTTCTCTGGGGCCAACGTCCTGACTTTC.

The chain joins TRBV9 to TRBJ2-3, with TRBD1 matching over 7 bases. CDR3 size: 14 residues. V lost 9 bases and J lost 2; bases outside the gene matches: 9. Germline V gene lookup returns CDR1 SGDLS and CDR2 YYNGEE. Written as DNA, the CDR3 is TGTGCCACCACGGACAGGATAGACACAGATACGCAGTATTTT. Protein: CATTDRIDTDTQYF.

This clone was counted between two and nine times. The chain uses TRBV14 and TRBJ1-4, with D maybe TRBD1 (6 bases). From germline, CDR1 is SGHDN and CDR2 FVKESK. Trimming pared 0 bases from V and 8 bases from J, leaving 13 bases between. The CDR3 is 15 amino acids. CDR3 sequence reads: CASSQDQGMREKLFF. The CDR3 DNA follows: TGTGCCAGCAGCCAAGATCAGGGGATGAGGGAAAAACTGTTTTTT.

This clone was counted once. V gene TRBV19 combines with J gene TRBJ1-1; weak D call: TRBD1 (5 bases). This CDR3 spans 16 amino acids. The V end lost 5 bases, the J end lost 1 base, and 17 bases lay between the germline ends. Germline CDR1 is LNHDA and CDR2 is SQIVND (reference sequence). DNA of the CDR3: TGTGCCAGTAGTCCCGGGACCCCCAGGGCGAACACTGAAGCTTTCTTT. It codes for CASSPGTPRANTEAFF.

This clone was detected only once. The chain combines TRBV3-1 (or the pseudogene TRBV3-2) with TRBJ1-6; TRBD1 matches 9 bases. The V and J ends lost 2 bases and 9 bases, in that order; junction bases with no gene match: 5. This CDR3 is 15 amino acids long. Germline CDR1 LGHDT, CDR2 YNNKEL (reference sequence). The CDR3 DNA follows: TGTGCCAGCAGCCAAACCGGGACAGGGAGTTCACCCCTCCACTTT. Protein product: CASSQTGTGSSPLHF.

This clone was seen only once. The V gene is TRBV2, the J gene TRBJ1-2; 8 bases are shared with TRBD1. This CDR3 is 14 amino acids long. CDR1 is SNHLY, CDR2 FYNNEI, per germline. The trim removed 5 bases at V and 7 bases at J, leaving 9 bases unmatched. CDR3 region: CASSLGQGVSGYTF. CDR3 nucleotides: TGTGCCAGCAGTTTAGGACAGGGAGTAAGTGGCTACACCTTC.

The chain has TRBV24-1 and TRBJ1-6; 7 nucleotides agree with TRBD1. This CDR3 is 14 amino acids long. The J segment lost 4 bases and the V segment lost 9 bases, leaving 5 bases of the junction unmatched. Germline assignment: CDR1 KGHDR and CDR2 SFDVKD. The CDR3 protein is CATSGTEYNSPLHF. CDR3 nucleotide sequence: TGTGCCACCTCTGGGACAGAGTATAATTCACCCCTCCACTTT.

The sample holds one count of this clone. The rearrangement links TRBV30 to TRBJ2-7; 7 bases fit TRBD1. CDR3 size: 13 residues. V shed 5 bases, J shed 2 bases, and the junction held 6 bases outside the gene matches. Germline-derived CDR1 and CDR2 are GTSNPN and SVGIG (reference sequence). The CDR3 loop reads CAWGRDSPYEQYF. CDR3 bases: TGTGCCTGGGGCCGGGACAGCCCCTACGAGCAGTACTTC.

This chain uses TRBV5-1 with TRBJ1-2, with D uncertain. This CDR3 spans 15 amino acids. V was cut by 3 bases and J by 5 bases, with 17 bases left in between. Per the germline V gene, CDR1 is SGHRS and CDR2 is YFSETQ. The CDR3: CASSSRADSRYGYTF. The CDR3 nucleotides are TGCGCCAGCAGCTCCCGCGCGGACTCCCGTTATGGCTACACCTTC.

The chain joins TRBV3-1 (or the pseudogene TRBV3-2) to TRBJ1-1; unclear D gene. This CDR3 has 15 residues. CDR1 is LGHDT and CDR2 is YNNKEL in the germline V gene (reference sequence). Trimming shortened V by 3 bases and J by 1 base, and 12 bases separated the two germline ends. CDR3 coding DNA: TGTGCCAGCAGCCAGGGGTTCAACGGGAACACTGAAGCTTTCTTT. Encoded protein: CASSQGFNGNTEAFF.

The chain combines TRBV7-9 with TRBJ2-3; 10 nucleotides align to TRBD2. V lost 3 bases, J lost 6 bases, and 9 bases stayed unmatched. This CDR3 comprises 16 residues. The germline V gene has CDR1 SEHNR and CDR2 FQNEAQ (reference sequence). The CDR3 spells CASSFPASGSRDTQYF. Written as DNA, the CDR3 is TGTGCCAGCAGCTTTCCGGCTAGCGGGAGTCGGGATACGCAGTATTTT.

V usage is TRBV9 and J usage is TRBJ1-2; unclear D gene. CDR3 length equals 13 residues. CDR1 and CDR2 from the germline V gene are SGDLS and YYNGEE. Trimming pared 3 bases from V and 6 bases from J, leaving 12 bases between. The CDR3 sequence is CASSADEGNGYTF. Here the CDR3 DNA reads TGTGCCAGCAGCGCCGACGAGGGAAATGGCTACACCTTC.

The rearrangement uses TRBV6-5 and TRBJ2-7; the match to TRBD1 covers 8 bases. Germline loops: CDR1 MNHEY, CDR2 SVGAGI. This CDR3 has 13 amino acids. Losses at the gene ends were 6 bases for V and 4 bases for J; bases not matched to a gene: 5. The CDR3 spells CASRRDRKYEQYF. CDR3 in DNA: TGTGCCAGCAGAAGGGACAGGAAGTACGAGCAGTACTTC.

The CDR3 DNA reads TGTGCCAGCAGGCGGACAGAGACTACCGGGGAGCTGTTTTTT. It yields the protein CASRRTETTGELFF. V usage is TRBV9 and J usage is TRBJ2-2; a weak D match, TRBD1 (6 bases). The CDR3 consists of 14 residues. V lost 5 bases and J lost 5, with 13 bases in between. Germline V gene sequence: CDR1 SGDLS, CDR2 YYNGEE.

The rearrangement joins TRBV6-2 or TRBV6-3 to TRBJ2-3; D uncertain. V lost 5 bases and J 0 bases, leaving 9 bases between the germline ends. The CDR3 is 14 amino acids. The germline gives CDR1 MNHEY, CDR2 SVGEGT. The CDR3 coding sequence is TGTGCCAGCAGTCCACCCCTTAGCACAGATACGCAGTATTTT. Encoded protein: CASSPPLSTDTQYF.

The DNA for the CDR3 is TGTGCCAGCAAGCTACAGTCCGAGAACACTGAAGCTTTCTTT. It specifies CASKLQSENTEAFF. The chain recombines TRBV21-1 with TRBJ1-1; no DNA check was done on the table's D call, TRBD1. TRBV21-1 is a documented pseudogene. The CDR3 loop spans 14 amino acids.

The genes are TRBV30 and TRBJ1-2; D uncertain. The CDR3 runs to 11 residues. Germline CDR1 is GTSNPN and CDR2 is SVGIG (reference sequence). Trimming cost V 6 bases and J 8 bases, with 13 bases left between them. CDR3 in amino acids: CACSTGDGYTF. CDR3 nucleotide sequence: TGTGCCTGTTCGACGGGAGACGGCTACACCTTC.

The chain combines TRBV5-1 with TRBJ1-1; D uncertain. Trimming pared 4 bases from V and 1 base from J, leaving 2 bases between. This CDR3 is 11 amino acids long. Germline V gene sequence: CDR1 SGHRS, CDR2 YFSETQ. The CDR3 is CASSENTEAFF. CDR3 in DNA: TGCGCCAGCAGCGAGAACACTGAAGCTTTCTTT.

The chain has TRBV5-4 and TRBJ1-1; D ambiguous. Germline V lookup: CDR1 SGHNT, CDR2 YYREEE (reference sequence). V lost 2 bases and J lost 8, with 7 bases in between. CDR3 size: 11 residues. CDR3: CASSFGPEAFF. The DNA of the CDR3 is TGTGCCAGCAGCTTTGGACCAGAAGCTTTCTTT.

The CDR3 nucleotides are TGTGCCAGCAGTCGAAGCAGGGGCGCCAATTCACCCCTCCACTTT. Its translation is CASSRSRGANSPLHF. V usage is TRBV28 and J usage is TRBJ1-6; TRBD1 is a possible D gene (6 bases). Trimming removed 5 bases at V and 7 bases at J, with 15 bases between. The length of the CDR3 is 15 residues. Germline V gene data show CDR1 as MDHEN and CDR2 as SYDVKM.

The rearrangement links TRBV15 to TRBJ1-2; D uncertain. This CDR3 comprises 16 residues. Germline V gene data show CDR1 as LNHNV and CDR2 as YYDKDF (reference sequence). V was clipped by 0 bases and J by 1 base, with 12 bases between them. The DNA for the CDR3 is TGTGCCACCAGCAGAGACCGCCTCCAATTTAACTATGGCTACACCTTC. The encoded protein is CATSRDRLQFNYGYTF.

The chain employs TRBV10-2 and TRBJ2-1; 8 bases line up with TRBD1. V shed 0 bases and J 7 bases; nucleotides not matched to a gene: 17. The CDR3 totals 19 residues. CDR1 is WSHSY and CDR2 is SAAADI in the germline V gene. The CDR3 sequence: CASSESSSNDRGRRNEQFF. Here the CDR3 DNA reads TGCGCCAGCAGTGAGTCGAGTTCGAACGACAGGGGCAGGAGGAATGAGCAGTTCTTC.

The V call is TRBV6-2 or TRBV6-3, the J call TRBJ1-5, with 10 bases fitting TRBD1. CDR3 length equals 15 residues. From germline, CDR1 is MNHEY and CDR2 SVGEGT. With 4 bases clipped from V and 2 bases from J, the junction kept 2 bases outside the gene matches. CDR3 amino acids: CASSWGTGGNQPQHF. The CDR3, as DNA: TGTGCCAGCAGTTGGGGGACAGGGGGCAATCAGCCCCAGCATTTT.

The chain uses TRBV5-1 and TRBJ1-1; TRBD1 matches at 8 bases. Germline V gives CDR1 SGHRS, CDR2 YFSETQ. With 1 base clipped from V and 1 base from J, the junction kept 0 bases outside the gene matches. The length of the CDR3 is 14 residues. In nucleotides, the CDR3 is TGCGCCAGCAGCTTGACAGGGGGGAACACTGAAGCTTTCTTT. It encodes CASSLTGGNTEAFF.

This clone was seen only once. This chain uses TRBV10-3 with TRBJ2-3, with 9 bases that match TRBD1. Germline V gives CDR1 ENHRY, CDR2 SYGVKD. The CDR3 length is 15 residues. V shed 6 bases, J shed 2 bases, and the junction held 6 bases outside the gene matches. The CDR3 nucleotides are TGTGCCATCAGCCGGGACAGGGATACCACAGATACGCAGTATTTT. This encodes CAISRDRDTTDTQYF.

The CDR3 sequence: CASSLGGSGPQPQHF. As DNA, the CDR3 is TGTGCCAGCAGCCTAGGGGGGTCAGGGCCCCAGCCCCAGCATTTT. The chain combines TRBV5-4 with TRBJ1-5, with D possibly being TRBD1 (6 bases). CDR3 length equals 15 residues. The germline V gene encodes CDR1 SGHNT and CDR2 YYREEE (reference sequence). Trimming shortened V by 4 bases and J by 7 bases, and 18 bases separated the two germline ends.

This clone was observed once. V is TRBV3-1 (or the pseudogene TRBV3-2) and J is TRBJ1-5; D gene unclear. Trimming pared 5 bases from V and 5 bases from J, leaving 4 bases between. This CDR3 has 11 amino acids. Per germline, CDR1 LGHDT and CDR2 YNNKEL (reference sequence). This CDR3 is CASSFDQPQHF. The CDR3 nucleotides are TGTGCCAGCAGCTTCGATCAGCCCCAGCATTTT.